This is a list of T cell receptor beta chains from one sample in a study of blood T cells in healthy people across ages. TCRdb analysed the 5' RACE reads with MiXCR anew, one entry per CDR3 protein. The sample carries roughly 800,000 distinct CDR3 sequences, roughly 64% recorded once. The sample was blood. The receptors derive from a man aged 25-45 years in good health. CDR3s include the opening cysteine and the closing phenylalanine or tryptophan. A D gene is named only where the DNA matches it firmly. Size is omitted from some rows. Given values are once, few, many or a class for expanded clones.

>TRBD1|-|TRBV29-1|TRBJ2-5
CSVEGNRGAEQYF
TGCAGCGTTGAAGGGAACAGGGGAGCTGAGCAGTACTTC
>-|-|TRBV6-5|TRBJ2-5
CASSDSFIETQYF
TGTGCCAGCAGTGACTCCTTTATCGAGACCCAGTACTTC
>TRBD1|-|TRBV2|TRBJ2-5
CASRQGLGEQYF
TGTGCCAGCAGACAGGGGCTAGGGGAGCAGTACTTC
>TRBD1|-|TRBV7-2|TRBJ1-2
CASSLTGQGRYGYTF
TGTGCCAGCAGCCTAACGGGACAGGGAAGGTATGGCTACACCTTC
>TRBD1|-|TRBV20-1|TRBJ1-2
CSATGQRDYGYTF
TGCAGTGCCACGGGACAGCGTGACTATGGCTACACCTTC
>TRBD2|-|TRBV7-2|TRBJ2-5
CASSPGTSRGETQYF
TGTGCCAGCAGCCCAGGGACTAGCCGAGGAGAGACCCAGTACTTC
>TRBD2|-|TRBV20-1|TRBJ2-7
CSAPTSRVSGSDEQYF
TGCAGTGCCCCAACGTCCAGGGTTAGCGGGAGTGACGAGCAGTACTTC
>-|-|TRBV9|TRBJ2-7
CASSVGGGTGTYEQYF
TGTGCCAGCAGCGTAGGCGGGGGGACAGGTACCTACGAGCAGTACTTC
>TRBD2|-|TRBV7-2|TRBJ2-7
CASSPHWTSRFYEQYF
TGTGCCAGCAGCCCCCACTGGACTAGCCGATTCTACGAGCAGTACTTC
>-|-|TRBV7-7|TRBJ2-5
CASSLGGTSKETQYF
TGTGCCAGCAGCTTAGGCGGGACAAGTAAAGAGACCCAGTACTTC
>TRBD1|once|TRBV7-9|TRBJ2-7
CAGSAGQGTYEQYF
TGTGCCGGCAGCGCCGGACAGGGAACCTACGAGCAGTACTTC
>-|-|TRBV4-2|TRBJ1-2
CASSLAGTTTNYGYTF
TGTGCCAGCAGCCTGGCCGGGACAACAACTAACTATGGCTACACCTTC
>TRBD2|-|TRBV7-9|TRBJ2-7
CASSSLSGRGIYEQYF
TGTGCCAGCAGCTCCCTTAGCGGGAGAGGGATCTACGAGCAGTACTTC
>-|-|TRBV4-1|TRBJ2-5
CASSQDTADETQYF
TGCGCCAGCAGCCAAGATACGGCGGATGAGACCCAGTACTTC
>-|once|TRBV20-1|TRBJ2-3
CSAIQPTITDTQYF
TGCAGTGCTATTCAACCAACAATCACAGACACGCAGTATTTT
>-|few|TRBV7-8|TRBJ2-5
CASSSISRGGTQYF
TGTGCCAGCAGCTCCATTTCCCGGGGTGGGACCCAGTACTTC
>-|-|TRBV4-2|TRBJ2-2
CASSQFDNTGELFF
TGTGCCAGCAGCCAATTCGACAACACCGGGGAGCTGTTTTTT
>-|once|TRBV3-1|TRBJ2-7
CASSRAAAYEQYF
TGTGCCAGCAGCCGGGCGGCGGCCTACGAGCAGTACTTC
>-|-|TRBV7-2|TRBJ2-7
CASSPQTGRIYEQYF
TGTGCCAGCAGCCCGCAGACAGGGAGGATCTACGAGCAGTACTTC
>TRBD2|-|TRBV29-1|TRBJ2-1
CSVGGDPYNGQFF
TGCAGCGTCGGGGGGGATCCCTACAATGGGCAGTTCTTC
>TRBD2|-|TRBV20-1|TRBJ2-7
CSARDSSWGSGGYEQYF
TGCAGTGCTAGAGACTCTTCCTGGGGGAGCGGGGGCTACGAGCAGTACTTC
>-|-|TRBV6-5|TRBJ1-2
CASSTAMVDGYTF
TGTGCCAGCAGTACCGCAATGGTGGATGGCTACACCTTC
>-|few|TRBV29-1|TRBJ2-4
CSVEGSAKNIQYF
TGCAGCGTTGAAGGGTCGGCCAAAAACATTCAGTACTTC
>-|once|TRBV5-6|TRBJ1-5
CASSHWGIQPQHF
TGTGCCAGCAGCCATTGGGGAATTCAGCCCCAGCATTTT